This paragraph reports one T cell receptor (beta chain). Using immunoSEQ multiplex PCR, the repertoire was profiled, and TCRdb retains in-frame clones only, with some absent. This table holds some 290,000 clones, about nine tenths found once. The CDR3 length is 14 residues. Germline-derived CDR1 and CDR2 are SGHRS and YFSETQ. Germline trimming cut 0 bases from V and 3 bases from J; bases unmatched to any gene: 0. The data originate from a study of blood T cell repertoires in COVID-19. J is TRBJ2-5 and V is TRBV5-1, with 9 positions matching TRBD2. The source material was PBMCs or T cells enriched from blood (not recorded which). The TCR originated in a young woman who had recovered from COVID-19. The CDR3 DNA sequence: TGCGCCAGCAGCTTGGGCGGGAGGGAAGAGACCCAGTACTTC. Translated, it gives CASSLGGREETQYF.